This is a list of T cell receptor beta chains from one sample in a study of Ad26.COV2.S vaccination and SARS-CoV-2 variants. Produced via immunoSEQ multiplex PCR; TCRdb's table is partial and in-frame only. In the table there are some 520,000 clones, around nine tenths of which are singletons. The material was peripheral blood, obtained in a trial of Ad26.COV2.S vaccine versus placebo. These receptors all come from a person between 18 and 65 years old who received the Ad26.COV2.S COVID-19 vaccine or a placebo. Both conserved end residues are part of each CDR3. The D gene is left open where the match is weak. Where a row states a size, it is once, few, many or the class of an expanded clone; other rows omit it.

16 TRBJ1-5 . . TRBV18 TGTGCCAGCTCACCAAGGGGGTCGGGGAGCAATCAGCCCCAGCATTTT CASSPRGSGSNQPQHF
13 TRBJ2-1 TRBD2 . TRBV3-1/TRBV3-2 TGTGCCAGCAGCCAGCGGGGGGGGAATGAGCAGTTCTTC CASSQRGGNEQFF
15 TRBJ1-2 TRBD1 . TRBV5-6 TGTGCCAGCAGCTTGGCCCGACAGGGGTCCCTTGGCTACACCTTC CASSLARQGSLGYTF
15 TRBJ1-5 . . TRBV19 TGTGCCAGTAGTATCGGGCTAGGGGTCAATCAGCCCCAGCATTTT CASSIGLGVNQPQHF
15 TRBJ2-3 TRBD2 . TRBV20-1 TGCAGTGCTAGTGAATTAGCGGGAAACACAGATACGCAGTATTTT CSASELAGNTDTQYF
14 TRBJ2-5 TRBD1 . TRBV7-2 TGTGCCAGCAGCCTCGACAGGGCGACAGAGACCCAGTACTTC CASSLDRATETQYF
14 TRBJ1-1 TRBD1 . TRBV30 TGTGCCTGGACCCCACAGGGGGCGAACACTGAAGCTTTCTTT CAWTPQGANTEAFF
14 TRBJ1-2 . . TRBV10-3 TGTGCCATCAGTGTTCAGAACCTGAACTTAGGCTACACCTTC CAISVQNLNLGYTF
13 TRBJ1-1 . once TRBV2 TGTGCCAGCAGAGTTGACAGGCTCACTGAAGCTTTCTTT CASRVDRLTEAFF
13 TRBJ2-5 TRBD1 . TRBV13 TGTGCCAGCAGCTTAGCAGGGGGAGAGACCCAGTACTTC CASSLAGGETQYF
15 TRBJ2-7 . . TRBV4-1 TGCGCCAGCAGCCAGTGGGGGTTGGGGACCTACGAGCAGTACTTC CASSQWGLGTYEQYF
14 TRBJ1-1 TRBD1 . TRBV4-3 TGCGCCAGCAGCCTCGGGACAGGCGGCACTGAAGCTTTCTTT CASSLGTGGTEAFF
12 TRBJ1-2 TRBD1 . TRBV30 TGTGCCTTCCCCAGGACAGGGATCGGCTACACCTTC CAFPRTGIGYTF
15 TRBJ1-4 . . TRBV5-1 TGCGCCAGCAGCTTGAGTGGACAGTCTATTGAAAAACTGTTTTTT CASSLSGQSIEKLFF
12 TRBJ2-4 . . TRBV7-8 TGTGCCAGCAGCTTAAGGAAAAACATTCAGTACTTC CASSLRKNIQYF
15 TRBJ2-7 TRBD1 . TRBV2 TGTGCCAGCAGGTTGACAGGGTCGGGTTTGCACGAGCAGTACTTC CASRLTGSGLHEQYF
13 TRBJ2-5 TRBD1 . TRBV5-1 TGCGCCAGCAGCAGCGGGACAGGGAAGACCCAGTACTTC CASSSGTGKTQYF
14 TRBJ2-1 TRBD2 . TRBV10-3 TGTGCCATCAGTGGGACTAGCGGGAGTCAAGAGCAGTTCTTC CAISGTSGSQEQFF
14 TRBJ2-7 . . TRBV6-5 TGTGCCAGCAGTTACTCGAGGAGGAACTACGAGCAGTACTTC CASSYSRRNYEQYF
12 TRBJ1-6 . . TRBV2 TGTGCCAGCAGTTATGGATCTTCACCCCTCCACTTT CASSYGSSPLHF
13 TRBJ2-7 . . TRBV2 TGTGCCAGCAGTTCGCGACAGGCCTACGAGCAGTACTTC CASSSRQAYEQYF
14 TRBJ2-5 TRBD1 . TRBV5-6 TGTGCCAGCAAGCCCCGGGACAGGGAGGAGACCCAGTACTTC CASKPRDREETQYF
13 TRBJ1-2 . . TRBV12-3/TRBV12-4 TGTGCCAGCAGTTTAGGGGTTGGTCCTGGCTACACCTTC CASSLGVGPGYTF
13 TRBJ2-6 . . TRBV10-3 TGTGCCACCGGGACGGCTGGGGCCAACGTCCTGACTTTC CATGTAGANVLTF
14 TRBJ1-4 . . TRBV30 TGTGCCTGGGACACAGGGCTCCAAAATGAAAAACTGTTTTTT CAWDTGLQNEKLFF
17 TRBJ1-3 . few TRBV7-9 TGTGCCAGCAGCTCCTCTGTAGGTACAGGTTCTGGAAACACCATATATTTT CASSSSVGTGSGNTIYF
16 TRBJ1-3 . . TRBV7-9 TGTGCCAGCAGCTTAGGCAGCAGGAGCTCTGGAAACACCATATATTTT CASSLGSRSSGNTIYF
15 TRBJ2-1 . . TRBV9 TGTGCCAGCAGCAGAACTAGTCTGTTCTACAATGAGCAGTTCTTC CASSRTSLFYNEQFF
13 TRBJ1-1 . . TRBV5-5 TGTGCCAGCAGCTTTACAGGTAACACTGAAGCTTTCTTT CASSFTGNTEAFF
15 TRBJ2-7 TRBD2 once TRBV15 TGTGCCACCAGCAGAGATCGCCAGCGGGGCTACGAGCAGTACTTC CATSRDRQRGYEQYF
13 TRBJ1-1 . . TRBV30 TGTGCCTGGAGTGTAAGACGGGAGTCTGAAGCTTTCTTT CAWSVRRESEAFF
15 TRBJ1-4 . . TRBV9 TGTGCCAGCAGCGTAGGGGCCCGAACTAATGAAAAACTGTTTTTT CASSVGARTNEKLFF
11 TRBJ1-4 . . TRBV30 TGTGCCTGGTTCGGTAATGAAAAACTGTTTTTT CAWFGNEKLFF
15 TRBJ2-1 . . TRBV18 TGTGCCAGCTCACCACCGGTCTTGCGTCAGAATGAGCAGTTCTTC CASSPPVLRQNEQFF
16 TRBJ2-3 TRBD2 . TRBV4-3 TGCGCCAGCAGCCAAGGGACTAGCGGGAGCACAGATACGCAGTATTTT CASSQGTSGSTDTQYF
11 TRBJ2-5 . few TRBV20-1 TGCAGTGCTAGCGTCCAAGAGACCCAGTACTTC CSASVQETQYF
18 TRBJ2-2 . . TRBV25-1 TGTGCCAGCAGTGAATATGTCAAAGGGGGGAGAATCACCGGGGAGCTGTTTTTT CASSEYVKGGRITGELFF
13 TRBJ2-1 . . TRBV5-4 TGTGCCAGCAGTGTCCGGGACTACAATGAGCAGTTCTTC CASSVRDYNEQFF
16 TRBJ1-6 TRBD1 once TRBV7-3 TGTGCCAGCAGCTTAACTTCGGACAGGAGAGGTTCACCCCTCCACTTT CASSLTSDRRGSPLHF
16 TRBJ2-1 TRBD2 . TRBV25-1 TGTGCCAGCACTATGATGTTGTCTAGCGGAGGTAATGAGCAGTTCTTC CASTMMLSSGGNEQFF
13 TRBJ2-7 . few TRBV5-1 TGCGCCAGCGTACGGGATACAGGGCCCGAGCAGTACTTC CASVRDTGPEQYF